This entry lists 8 T cell receptor beta chains sequenced from one sample in a study of beta chain features in type 1 diabetes. Every isolated RNA sample was fully reverse transcribed, so sequencing captured expressed TCRB transcripts. The repertoire was sequenced with immunoSEQ multiplex PCR; TCRdb's copy has only in-frame clones and lacks some. This sample has some 150,000 clones, with around 51% found just once. Input material: Tregs from blood. The receptors stem from a man aged 18 to 30 in good health.

This chain uses TRBV20-1 with TRBJ2-7; D uncertain. The germline V gene encodes CDR1 DFQATT and CDR2 SNEGSKA (reference sequence). This CDR3 has 11 residues. Trimming shortened V by 3 bases and J by 0 bases, and 3 bases separated the two germline ends. In DNA, the CDR3 is TGCAGTGCTAGTTACTCCTACGAGCAGTACTTC. This sequence encodes CSASYSYEQYF.

This clone was detected a few times. V is TRBV4-3 and J is TRBJ1-2; D gene ambiguous. CDR1 is LGHNA and CDR2 is YSLEER in the germline V gene. The CDR3 sequence is 14 residues long. V dropped 0 bases and J dropped 8 bases, with 13 bases sitting between them. For the CDR3, the DNA is TGCGCCAGCAGCCAAGAAATGTCCCCTAGGGGCTACACCTTC. Its translation is CASSQEMSPRGYTF.

Only a few counts were recorded for this clone. The genes are TRBV19 and TRBJ1-4; D call uncertain. Trimming removed 5 bases at V and 14 bases at J, with 24 bases between. Germline V CDR1 and CDR2: LNHDA, SQIVND (reference sequence). CDR3 length: 15 amino acids. The CDR3 sequence: CASSAWEDVPGGLFF. In DNA form, the CDR3 reads TGTGCCAGTAGTGCATGGGAAGACGTACCAGGAGGCCTGTTTTTT.

This clone was recorded a few times. This rearrangement joins TRBV29-1 to TRBJ2-7, with 12 bases lining up with TRBD2. This CDR3 has 16 amino acids. Germline V gene data show CDR1 as SQVTM and CDR2 as ANQGSEA. Unmatched junction bases numbered 7, after V lost 1 base and J lost 3 bases. Written as DNA, the CDR3 is TGCAGCGTTGAAGGGACTAGCGGGATGGGTCGCTACGAGCAGTACTTC. Translation gives CSVEGTSGMGRYEQYF.

The chain employs TRBV27 and TRBJ2-7; 13 bases match TRBD2. This CDR3 spans 13 amino acids. V dropped 4 bases and J dropped 12; count of bases not matched to a gene: 6. Germline loops: CDR1 MNHEY, CDR2 SMNVEV (reference sequence). CDR3 DNA: TGTGCCAGCAGTTCCGGGACTAGCGGGACCGGGTACTTC. Amino acid sequence: CASSSGTSGTGYF.

The gene calls are TRBV7-2 and TRBJ2-7; 10 positions agree with TRBD2. V shed 3 bases and J 6 bases; nucleotides not matched to a gene: 5. The CDR3 is made up of 14 amino acids. Germline values: CDR1 SGHTA, CDR2 FQGNSA. The CDR3 DNA reads TGTGCCAGCAGCTTGGCTAGCGGGAGTCTCGAGCAGTACTTC. This codes for CASSLASGSLEQYF.

The V call is TRBV27, the J call TRBJ1-2, with TRBD1 identical over 8 bases. CDR1 MNHEY and CDR2 SMNVEV come from the germline V gene (reference sequence). This CDR3 has 17 residues. The V and J ends lost 5 bases and 4 bases, in that order; junction bases with no gene match: 15. The CDR3 protein is CASSPLPGRGPSYGYTF. CDR3 sequence (DNA): TGTGCCAGCAGTCCGCTCCCGGGCAGGGGGCCTTCCTATGGCTACACCTTC.

The chain carries TRBV5-8 and TRBJ2-1; 10 nucleotides agree with TRBD2. V shed 5 bases, J shed 4 bases, and the junction held 6 bases outside the gene matches. Germline-derived CDR1 and CDR2 are SGHTS and YDEGEE. The CDR3 is made up of 15 amino acids. CDR3 in amino acids: CASSLSGGVYNEQFF. The CDR3 DNA reads TGTGCCAGCAGTTTAAGCGGGGGGGTATACAATGAGCAGTTCTTC.